These 21 T cell receptor beta chains were all obtained from the same sample, sequenced in a study of blood T cell repertoires in COVID-19. TCRdb keeps only in-frame clones here, not all; method: immunoSEQ multiplex PCR. This table holds about 41,000 clones, roughly 80% found once. Sequencing was performed on peripheral blood. The receptor set was obtained from a woman in her fifties or sixties with acute or convalescent COVID-19.

The chain recombines TRBV19 with TRBJ2-1; 11 bases are shared with TRBD2. V shed 6 bases, J shed 6 bases, and the junction held 7 bases outside the gene matches. This CDR3 contains 15 residues. The germline CDR1 and CDR2 sequences are LNHDA and SQIVND (reference sequence). CDR3 loop: CASSRSGGVGNEQFF. CDR3 DNA sequence: TGTGCCAGTAGCCGTAGCGGGGGGGTAGGCAATGAGCAGTTCTTC.

The chain combines TRBV7-9 with TRBJ2-7, with D maybe TRBD2 (6 bases). The V end was cut by 5 bases, the J end by 4 bases, with 15 bases between. The CDR3 runs 14 residues. The germline V gene has CDR1 SEHNR and CDR2 FQNEAQ (reference sequence). The CDR3, as DNA: TGTGCCAGCAGCAACCCGGAGGGATTTTACGAGCAGTACTTC. Translated, it gives CASSNPEGFYEQYF.

V usage is TRBV7-9 and J usage is TRBJ2-3, with 9 positions matching TRBD2. This CDR3 has 17 amino acids. Germline V gene data show CDR1 as SEHNR and CDR2 as FQNEAQ (reference sequence). V shed 3 bases, J shed 0 bases, and the junction held 7 bases outside the gene matches. CDR3: CASSLGTSSTSTDTQYF. In DNA form, the CDR3 reads TGTGCCAGCAGCTTGGGGACTAGCTCGACTAGCACAGATACGCAGTATTTT.

Only a few counts were recorded for this clone. The V gene is TRBV5-1, the J gene TRBJ2-7, with TRBD1 matching 7 bases. Germline loops: CDR1 SGHRS, CDR2 YFSETQ. The CDR3 is 12 amino acids. V shed 5 bases and J 2 bases; nucleotides not matched to a gene: 1. DNA for the CDR3: TGCGCCAGCAGTGGGACAGCCTACGAGCAGTACTTC. Encoded protein: CASSGTAYEQYF.

The chain recombines TRBV9 with TRBJ2-2, with 13 bases matching TRBD2. Trimming took 3 bases from V and 6 from J; bases not matched to a gene: 11. CDR1 is SGDLS, CDR2 YYNGEE, per germline. This CDR3 region has 18 residues. The CDR3 loop reads CASSARTSGRRGSGELFF. In DNA form, the CDR3 reads TGTGCCAGCAGCGCGAGGACTAGCGGGAGAAGGGGTTCCGGGGAGCTGTTTTTT.

The CDR3 nucleotides are TGTGCCAGCAGCCCTACCCCCAAAATGGAGAATGGCTACACCTTC. Its translation is CASSPTPKMENGYTF. The V call is TRBV11-2, the J call TRBJ1-2; no reliable D call. Trimming left V 5 bases short and J 6 bases short, with 19 bases between. Germline-derived CDR1 and CDR2 are SGHAT and FQNNGV. This CDR3 region has 15 residues. The whole variable domain, filled in from reference TRBV11-2 and TRBJ1-2, reads EAGVAQSPRYKIIEKRQSVAFWCNPISGHATLYWYQQILGQGPKLLIQFQNNGVVDDSQLPKDRFSAERLKGVDSTLKIQPAKLEDSAVYLCASSPTPKMENGYTFGSGTRLTVV.

The rearrangement uses TRBV9 and TRBJ2-6; D is unresolved. The CDR3 is made up of 17 amino acids. Between the trimmed V and J ends, which lost 4 bases and 0 bases, there was a span of 14 bases. Germline V lookup: CDR1 SGDLS, CDR2 YYNGEE. CDR3 protein: CASSLARKSSGANVLTF. The CDR3 nucleotides read TGTGCCAGCAGCTTAGCCCGAAAGAGCTCTGGGGCCAACGTCCTGACTTTC.

The gene calls are TRBV29-1 and TRBJ1-1; D is ambiguous. The V end lost 6 bases, the J end lost 2 bases, and 7 bases lay between the germline ends. Germline CDR1 SQVTM, CDR2 ANQGSEA. The CDR3 spans 11 residues. In DNA form, the CDR3 reads TGCAGCGTAGCCTCAAACACTGAAGCTTTCTTT. Translating gives CSVASNTEAFF.

The J gene is TRBJ2-7, the V gene TRBV21-1; no DNA check was done on the table's D call, TRBD1. TRBV21-1 is given as a pseudogene. This CDR3 is 20 amino acids long. The CDR3 coding sequence is TGTGCCAGCAGCAAATGTCGGCCTTTTCCTCACAGGGGGCAATCCTACGAGCAGTACTTC. The encoded protein is CASSKCRPFPHRGQSYEQYF.

Written as DNA, the CDR3 is TGTGCCAGCAGTGCAGGGGTCCAAGAGACCCAGTACTTC. Residues: CASSAGVQETQYF. The chain recombines TRBV12-3 or TRBV12-4 with TRBJ2-5, with D possibly TRBD1 on 6 matching bases. The CDR3 has 13 amino acids. V dropped 5 bases and J dropped 1 base, with 8 bases sitting between them.

CDR3 sequence reads: CASSLPGTDTQYF. CDR3 nucleotides: TGTGCCAGTAGTCTACCGGGCACAGATACGCAGTATTTT. The chain combines TRBV19 with TRBJ2-3, with D unresolved. The germline gives CDR1 LNHDA, CDR2 SQIVND (reference sequence). The CDR3 loop spans 13 amino acids. The V end lost 5 bases, the J end lost 1 base, and 7 bases lay between the germline ends.

The chain uses TRBV5-1 and TRBJ2-1; 7 bases fit TRBD1. The CDR3 extends over 16 amino acids. J was trimmed by 4 bases and V by 1 base; bases with no gene match: 8. CDR1 and CDR2 (germline): SGHRS, YFSETQ. CDR3 in amino acids: CASSLTITGAYNEQFF. CDR3 DNA sequence: TGCGCCAGCAGCTTGACTATTACAGGGGCTTACAATGAGCAGTTCTTC.

This chain uses TRBV18 with TRBJ2-5, with a weak D call TRBD2 (6 bases). The V gene's germline CDR1 is KGHSH and CDR2 LQKENI. Trimming took 8 bases from V and 2 from J, leaving 12 bases between them. This CDR3 is built from 13 residues. The CDR3 sequence: CASARSGQETQYF. The CDR3 DNA reads TGTGCCAGCGCGAGGAGCGGGCAAGAGACCCAGTACTTC. Filled out from reference TRBV18 and TRBJ2-5, the complete variable domain reads NAGVMQNPRHLVRRRGQEARLRCSPMKGHSHVYWYRQLPEEGLKFMVYLQKENIIDESGMPKERFSAEFPKEGPSILRIQQVVRGDSAAYFCASARSGQETQYFGPGTRLLVL.

The chain joins TRBV28 to TRBJ1-4, with 8 bases aligning to TRBD1. Germline V gene sequence: CDR1 MDHEN, CDR2 SYDVKM. The CDR3 covers 15 residues. Trimming cost V 7 bases and J 7 bases; bases outside gene matches: 11. The CDR3 DNA follows: TGTGCCAGCAATGGACCAGGGGGCGCTTCTGAAAAACTGTTTTTT. As protein: CASNGPGGASEKLFF.

This clone was seen once. The V call is TRBV6-6, the J call TRBJ1-6; 8 bases match TRBD1. The junction had 6 bases not matched to a gene; V was cut back by 1 base and J by 10 bases. There are 15 residues in the CDR3. CDR1 is MNHNY, CDR2 SVGAGI, per germline (reference sequence). This CDR3 reads CASSYLTGTGSPLHF. The CDR3 DNA reads as TGTGCCAGCAGTTACTTGACAGGGACAGGATCACCCCTCCACTTT.

The chain is built from TRBV30 and TRBJ1-1; 9 nucleotides align to TRBD1. CDR1 is GTSNPN and CDR2 is SVGIG in the germline V gene (reference sequence). CDR3 length: 16 amino acids. V was clipped by 4 bases and J by 1 base; unmatched bases: 10. The CDR3 bases are TGTGCCTGGACTCTAAAACCGGGACAGGGGAACACTGAAGCTTTCTTT. Translation: CAWTLKPGQGNTEAFF.

The chain links TRBV3-1 (or the pseudogene TRBV3-2) to TRBJ1-1; 8 nucleotides agree with TRBD1. This CDR3 contains 15 residues. CDR1 and CDR2 (germline): LGHDT, YNNKEL (reference sequence). Losses at the gene ends were 4 bases for V and 9 bases for J; bases not matched to a gene: 13. The DNA for the CDR3 is TGTGCCAGCAGCCCTCCCCGCGGACAGGGATTTCAAGCTTTCTTT. It translates to CASSPPRGQGFQAFF.

The gene calls are TRBV4-1 and TRBJ1-2, with 7 bases matching TRBD1. V lost 3 bases and J lost 3; bases outside the gene matches: 7. The CDR3 contains 15 residues. CDR1 and CDR2 from the germline V gene are MGHRA and YSYEKL. The CDR3 nucleotides read TGCGCCAGCAGCCAGCTGGACAGGCCGGACTATGGCTACACCTTC. Translated, it gives CASSQLDRPDYGYTF.

This rearrangement joins TRBV5-4 to TRBJ2-7; 11 nucleotides line up with TRBD2. The CDR3 is 19 residues long. Looked up from germline, CDR1 is SGHNT and CDR2 is YYREEE (reference sequence). Unmatched junction bases numbered 14, after V lost 3 bases and J lost 0 bases. DNA for the CDR3: TGTGCCAGCAGCTATACAGGGACTAGCGGACAGTATACCTCCTACGAGCAGTACTTC. It translates to CASSYTGTSGQYTSYEQYF.

The chain is built from TRBV6-5 and TRBJ1-2; D uncertain. The V gene lost 5 bases and the J gene lost 8 bases, with 18 bases spanning the gap. The CDR3 contains 14 residues. Germline-derived CDR1 and CDR2 are MNHEY and SVGAGI. CDR3 nucleotides: TGTGCCAGCAGTATCAAACGTGATGCGGGCGGCTACACCTTC. Translated, it gives CASSIKRDAGGYTF.

The rearrangement joins TRBV14 to TRBJ2-5; weak D call: TRBD2 (5 bases). The V gene lost 6 bases and the J gene lost 5 bases, with 22 bases spanning the gap. This CDR3 is built from 16 residues. Looked up from germline, CDR1 is SGHDN and CDR2 is FVKESK. The CDR3: CASSKGWELTTETQYF. The CDR3 DNA reads as TGTGCCAGCAGTAAAGGCTGGGAGTTGACCACGGAGACCCAGTACTTC.